Below are 6 T cell receptor beta chains sequenced from a single sample in a study of T cells after yellow fever vaccination. TCRdb reprocessed the 5' RACE reads via MiXCR and lists one record per CDR3 protein. Among around 610,000 distinct CDR3 sequences, around an eighth were seen once, and the ten largest hold 11% to 15%. This specimen consisted of PBMCs, obtained on the day of the yellow fever booster vaccination. These receptors came from a man aged 25 to 40 who received the YFV17D yellow fever vaccine.

The chain carries TRBV4-3 and TRBJ2-1; weak D call: TRBD2 (6 bases). CDR3 length: 15 amino acids. Germline CDR1 reads LGHNA; CDR2 reads YSLEER. V lost 8 bases and J 5 bases, leaving 19 bases between the germline ends. The CDR3 DNA is TGCGCCAGCCGATCTTTAGCGGTTGGGGACAATGAGCAGTTCTTC. Residues: CASRSLAVGDNEQFF.

A few counts support this clonotype. V is TRBV20-1 and J is TRBJ2-3; D might be TRBD2 (5 bases). CDR1 is DFQATT and CDR2 is SNEGSKA in the germline V gene (reference sequence). The CDR3 runs to 17 residues. Trimming took off 3 bases at V and 6 bases at J, with 25 bases between the two ends. The DNA for the CDR3 is TGCAGTGCTAGTTCTGTTGAGGGAGAGGCCCTGACGGATACGCAGTATTTT. Its translation is CSASSVEGEALTDTQYF.

This clonotype turned up a few times. V gene TRBV5-1 combines with J gene TRBJ2-7; D is possibly TRBD1 or TRBD2 (5 bases each). Germline CDR1 SGHRS, CDR2 YFSETQ. This CDR3 spans 14 amino acids. V was trimmed by 4 bases and J by 7 bases, leaving 18 bases between them. The CDR3 DNA is TGCGCCAGCAGCCCCCGGGACCCCCTACGGGAGCAGTACTTC. Protein sequence: CASSPRDPLREQYF.

The sample holds many counts of this clonotype. The J gene is TRBJ2-1, the V gene TRBV20-1, with D uncertain. With 6 bases removed from V and 3 bases from J, the gap between germline ends came to 15 bases. Germline V lookup: CDR1 DFQATT, CDR2 SNEGSKA (reference sequence). This CDR3 spans 14 amino acids. The CDR3 reads CSASLPVRYNEQFF. DNA of the CDR3: TGCAGTGCCTCACTACCCGTCCGCTACAATGAGCAGTTCTTC.

This clonotype was counted only a few times. This sequence joins TRBV27 and TRBJ2-7, with 9 positions matching TRBD2. CDR3 length equals 17 residues. V gave up 6 bases and J gave up 3 bases; unmatched junction bases: 15. CDR1 and CDR2 (germline): MNHEY, SMNVEV (reference sequence). The CDR3 region has the DNA TGTGCCAGCAGAAGGCTAGCGGGACCCGAAGGCCACTACGAGCAGTACTTC. Amino acid sequence: CASRRLAGPEGHYEQYF.

This clonotype occurred a few times. The genes are TRBV30 and TRBJ2-3; perhaps D is TRBD1 or TRBD2 (7 bases each). Trimming removed 2 bases at V and 4 bases at J, with 19 bases between. CDR1 GTSNPN and CDR2 SVGIG come from the germline V gene (reference sequence). The CDR3 loop spans 16 amino acids. Written as DNA, the CDR3 is TGTGCCTGGAGTCGCCCGCCCCAGGGGGGGCCAGATACGCAGTATTTT. Encoded protein: CAWSRPPQGGPDTQYF.